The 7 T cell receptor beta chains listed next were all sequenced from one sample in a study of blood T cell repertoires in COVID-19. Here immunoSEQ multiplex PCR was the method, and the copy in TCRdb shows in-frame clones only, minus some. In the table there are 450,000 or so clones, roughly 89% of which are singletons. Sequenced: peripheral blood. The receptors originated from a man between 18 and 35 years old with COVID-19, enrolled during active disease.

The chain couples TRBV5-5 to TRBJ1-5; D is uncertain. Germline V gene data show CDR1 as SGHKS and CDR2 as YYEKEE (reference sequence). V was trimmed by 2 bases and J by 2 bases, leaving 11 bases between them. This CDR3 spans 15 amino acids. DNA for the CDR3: TGTGCCAGCAGCTTCCTTCCAGTGGGCAATCAGCCCCAGCATTTT. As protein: CASSFLPVGNQPQHF.

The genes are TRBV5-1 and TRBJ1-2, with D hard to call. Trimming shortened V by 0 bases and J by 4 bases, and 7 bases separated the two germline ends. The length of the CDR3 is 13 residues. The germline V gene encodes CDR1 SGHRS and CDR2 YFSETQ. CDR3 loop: CASSLDFIYGYTF. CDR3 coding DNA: TGCGCCAGCAGCTTGGATTTCATCTATGGCTACACCTTC. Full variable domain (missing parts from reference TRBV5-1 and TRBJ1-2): KAGVTQTPRYLIKTRGQQVTLSCSPISGHRSVSWYQQTPGQGLQFLFEYFSETQRNKGNFPGRFSGRQFSNSRSEMNVSTLELGDSALYLCASSLDFIYGYTFGSGTRLTVV.

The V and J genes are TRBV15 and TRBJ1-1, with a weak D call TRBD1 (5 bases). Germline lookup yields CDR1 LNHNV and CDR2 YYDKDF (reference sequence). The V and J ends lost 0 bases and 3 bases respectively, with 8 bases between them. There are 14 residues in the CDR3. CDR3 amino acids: CATSREGAYTEAFF. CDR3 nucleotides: TGTGCCACCAGCAGAGAAGGGGCTTACACTGAAGCTTTCTTT.

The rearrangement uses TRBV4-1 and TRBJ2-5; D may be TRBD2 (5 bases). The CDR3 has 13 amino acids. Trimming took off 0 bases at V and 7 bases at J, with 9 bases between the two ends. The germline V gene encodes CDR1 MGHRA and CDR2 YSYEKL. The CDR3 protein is CASSQDPAGTQYF. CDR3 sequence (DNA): TGCGCCAGCAGCCAAGACCCCGCGGGGACCCAGTACTTC.

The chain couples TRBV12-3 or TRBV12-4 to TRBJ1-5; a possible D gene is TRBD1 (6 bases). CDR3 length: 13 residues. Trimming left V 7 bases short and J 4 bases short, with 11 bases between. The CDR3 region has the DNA TGTGCCAGCACTCCAGGGGAGAATCAGCCCCAGCATTTT. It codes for CASTPGENQPQHF.

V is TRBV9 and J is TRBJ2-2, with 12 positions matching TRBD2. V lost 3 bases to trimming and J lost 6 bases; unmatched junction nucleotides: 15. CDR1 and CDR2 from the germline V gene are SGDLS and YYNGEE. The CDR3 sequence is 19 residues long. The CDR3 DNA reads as TGTGCCAGCAGCGGTCCCAAAATCCTAGCGGGAGGGCCATCCGGGGAGCTGTTTTTT. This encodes CASSGPKILAGGPSGELFF.

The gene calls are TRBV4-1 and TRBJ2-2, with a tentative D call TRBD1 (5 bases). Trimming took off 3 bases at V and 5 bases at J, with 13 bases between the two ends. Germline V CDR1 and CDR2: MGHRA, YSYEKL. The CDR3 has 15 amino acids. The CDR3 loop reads CASSQGPPGTGELFF. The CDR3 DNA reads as TGCGCCAGCAGCCAGGGGCCCCCGGGTACCGGGGAGCTGTTTTTT.